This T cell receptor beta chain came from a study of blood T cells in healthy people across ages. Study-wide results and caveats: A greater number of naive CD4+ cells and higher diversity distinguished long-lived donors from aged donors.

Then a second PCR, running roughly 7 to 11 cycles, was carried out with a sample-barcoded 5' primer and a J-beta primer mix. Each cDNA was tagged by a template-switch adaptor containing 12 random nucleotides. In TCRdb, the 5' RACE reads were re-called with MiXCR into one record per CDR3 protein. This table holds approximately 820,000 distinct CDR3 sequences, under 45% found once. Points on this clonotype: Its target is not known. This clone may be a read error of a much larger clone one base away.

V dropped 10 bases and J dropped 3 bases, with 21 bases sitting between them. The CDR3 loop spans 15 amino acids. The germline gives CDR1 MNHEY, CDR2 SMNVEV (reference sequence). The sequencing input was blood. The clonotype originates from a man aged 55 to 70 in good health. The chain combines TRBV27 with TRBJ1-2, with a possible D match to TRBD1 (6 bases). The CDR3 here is CATRNPRGGHYGYTF. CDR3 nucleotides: TGTGCCACAAGAAATCCTCGCGGGGGCCACTATGGCTACACCTTC.